The next 18 T cell receptor beta chains were all read from a single sample in a study of cytomegalovirus exposure and HLA in healthy donors. Using immunoSEQ multiplex PCR, the repertoire was profiled, and TCRdb retains in-frame clones only, with some absent. The data contain about 220,000 clones, roughly 89% of them singletons. Sequenced sample: PBMCs. The origin of the receptors is a man in his late teens or twenties in good health and CMV-seronegative.

Turning to this clone: The identical CDR3 is also encoded by other nucleotide sequences in the sample. V gene TRBV27 combines with J gene TRBJ2-7; the match to TRBD1 covers 8 bases. Germline CDR1 MNHEY, CDR2 SMNVEV (reference sequence). The CDR3 has 14 residues. The ends lost 4 bases at V and 1 base at J; junction bases unmatched: 3. CDR3 DNA sequence: TGTGCCAGCAGTTACCGGACAGGGTCCTACGAGCAGTACTTC. It yields the protein CASSYRTGSYEQYF.

The rearrangement joins TRBV5-4 to TRBJ2-3; TRBD1 aligns across 8 bases. The CDR3 has 16 residues. Per germline, CDR1 SGHNT and CDR2 YYREEE (reference sequence). V was clipped by 2 bases and J by 0 bases; unmatched bases: 5. CDR3 amino acids: CASSFRTGSSTDTQYF. CDR3 DNA: TGTGCCAGCAGCTTTAGGACAGGGAGCAGCACAGATACGCAGTATTTT.

The sample holds one count of this clone. The gene calls are TRBV5-1 and TRBJ1-4, with a possible D match to TRBD1 (5 bases). Germline CDR1 SGHRS, CDR2 YFSETQ. The CDR3 is 13 residues long. With 5 bases removed from V and 6 bases from J, the gap between germline ends came to 11 bases. CDR3 region: CASSRPGDEKLFF. The CDR3 region has the DNA TGCGCCAGCAGTCGCCCGGGGGATGAAAAACTGTTTTTT.

The CDR3 sequence is CASSPSGLELYEQYF. CDR3 nucleotides: TGTGCCAGCAGCCCGTCGGGACTAGAGCTCTACGAGCAGTACTTC. V is TRBV5-6 and J is TRBJ2-7; 8 bases map to TRBD2. The germline gives CDR1 SGHDT, CDR2 YYEEEE. The CDR3 consists of 15 residues. Germline trimming cut 4 bases from V and 3 bases from J; bases unmatched to any gene: 9.

The rearrangement joins TRBV15 to TRBJ2-1, with 8 nucleotides matching TRBD2. CDR1 is LNHNV and CDR2 is YYDKDF in the germline V gene (reference sequence). Germline trimming cut 1 base from V and 10 bases from J; bases unmatched to any gene: 12. This CDR3 is 16 amino acids long. The CDR3 bases are TGTGCCACCAGCAGAGGGCTTGGAGCGGGGGTAGCGGAGCAGTTCTTC. Its translation: CATSRGLGAGVAEQFF.

The chain carries TRBV5-1 and TRBJ2-1, with D tentatively TRBD1 (6 bases). The CDR3 loop spans 16 amino acids. The germline V and J ends were trimmed by 1 base and 8 bases, with 19 bases remaining between them. Germline V gene lookup returns CDR1 SGHRS and CDR2 YFSETQ. CDR3 loop: CASSLPGQVMWDEQFF. CDR3 coding DNA: TGCGCCAGCAGCTTGCCGGGACAAGTAATGTGGGATGAGCAGTTCTTC.

The chain recombines TRBV6-5 with TRBJ2-7; 11 positions agree with TRBD1. CDR3 length: 14 amino acids. The V gene's germline CDR1 is MNHEY and CDR2 SVGAGI. Losses at the gene ends were 5 bases for V and 4 bases for J; bases not matched to a gene: 4. The CDR3 spells CASSLGQGAYEQYF. DNA of the CDR3: TGTGCCAGCAGTCTTGGACAGGGGGCTTACGAGCAGTACTTC.

This clone was seen only once. The chain joins TRBV19 to TRBJ2-7; 7 positions agree with TRBD1. Germline V gives CDR1 LNHDA, CDR2 SQIVND (reference sequence). V was pared by 7 bases and J by 2 bases, with 8 bases of the junction left unmatched. This CDR3 spans 14 amino acids. CDR3 region: CASTSGQSAYEQYF. The CDR3 DNA sequence: TGTGCCAGTACCTCGGGACAGTCGGCCTACGAGCAGTACTTC.

The chain recombines TRBV7-2 with TRBJ2-5; D unclear. Germline values: CDR1 SGHTA, CDR2 FQGNSA. The CDR3 extends over 13 amino acids. V shed 1 base and J shed 5 bases, with 8 bases lying between them. This CDR3 reads CASSLGSSETQYF. CDR3 coding DNA: TGTGCCAGCAGCTTAGGCAGTTCGGAGACCCAGTACTTC.

This clone showed up just a few times. This rearrangement joins TRBV19 to TRBJ1-2; weak D call: TRBD1 (5 bases). V was pared by 7 bases and J by 1 base, with 13 bases between. Germline lookup yields CDR1 LNHDA and CDR2 SQIVND (reference sequence). This CDR3 spans 14 amino acids. CDR3 DNA sequence: TGTGCCAGTACCTGGGGGGGACTTAACTATGGCTACACCTTC. Its translation: CASTWGGLNYGYTF.

The count of this clone is one. The chain couples TRBV9 to TRBJ2-1, with D perhaps matching TRBD1 (6 bases). V lost 4 bases and J 9 bases, leaving 26 bases between the germline ends. The length of the CDR3 is 17 residues. Germline lookup yields CDR1 SGDLS and CDR2 YYNGEE. As DNA, the CDR3 is TGTGCCAGCAGCCCCCCCGTCACAGGGTTAGGTGTGAGTGAGCAGTTCTTC. Residues: CASSPPVTGLGVSEQFF.

The rearrangement links TRBV19 to TRBJ2-3; a possible D gene is TRBD1 (5 bases). The V gene lost 9 bases and the J gene lost 4 bases, with 14 bases spanning the gap. Germline lookup yields CDR1 LNHDA and CDR2 SQIVND (reference sequence). The CDR3 consists of 13 residues. The CDR3 nucleotides read TGTGCCAGAGGGGCACAGACTGCAGATACGCAGTATTTT. This codes for CARGAQTADTQYF.

CDR3: CATISGRAGTGELFF. The CDR3 DNA is TGTGCCACCATTAGCGGGAGGGCAGGAACCGGGGAGCTGTTTTTT. The chain has TRBV27 and TRBJ2-2, with 11 bases matching TRBD2. In germline, CDR1 is MNHEY, CDR2 SMNVEV (reference sequence). The CDR3 covers 15 residues. V was clipped by 10 bases and J by 5 bases; unmatched bases: 9.

V and J are TRBV4-1 and TRBJ1-1; maybe TRBD1 (5 bases). V lost 0 bases and J lost 1, with 9 bases in between. The CDR3 runs to 15 residues. Germline values: CDR1 MGHRA, CDR2 YSYEKL. The CDR3 loop reads CASSQDGRGNTEAFF. CDR3 DNA sequence: TGCGCCAGCAGCCAAGATGGTAGGGGGAACACTGAAGCTTTCTTT.

Note on this clone: One junction end does not reproduce the germline sequence, and a read error may be involved. The chain uses TRBV4-3 and TRBJ1-5; maybe TRBD1 (5 bases). CDR1 LGHNA and CDR2 YSLEER come from the germline V gene. The length of the CDR3 is 13 residues. DNA for the CDR3: TGCGCCAGCAGCCAGGACTACGGGACTCCTCACAATTTT. This gives the protein CASSQDYGTPHNF.

The rearrangement links TRBV7-2 to TRBJ1-3; no firm D call. CDR1 and CDR2 (germline): SGHTA, FQGNSA. With 3 bases removed from V and 0 bases from J, the gap between germline ends came to 9 bases. The CDR3 has 15 residues. Here the CDR3 DNA reads TGTGCCAGCAGCTTCTTCGGTGCCTCTGGAAACACCATATATTTT. Translated: CASSFFGASGNTIYF.

The chain couples TRBV4-2 to TRBJ1-1; 7 nucleotides match TRBD1. This CDR3 has 13 amino acids. Trimming cost V 0 bases and J 8 bases; bases outside gene matches: 3. The germline V gene encodes CDR1 LGHNA and CDR2 YNFKEQ. The CDR3 here is CASSQDPGQEAFF. CDR3 nucleotide sequence: TGTGCCAGCAGCCAAGATCCGGGACAGGAAGCTTTCTTT.

The CDR3 is CASSPLGYEKLFF. The CDR3 DNA follows: TGTGCCAGTAGCCCCCTCGGGTACGAAAAACTGTTTTTT. The chain recombines TRBV19 with TRBJ1-4; no firm D call. V lost 6 bases and J lost 8, with 13 bases in between. From germline, CDR1 is LNHDA and CDR2 SQIVND (reference sequence). This CDR3 has 13 amino acids.